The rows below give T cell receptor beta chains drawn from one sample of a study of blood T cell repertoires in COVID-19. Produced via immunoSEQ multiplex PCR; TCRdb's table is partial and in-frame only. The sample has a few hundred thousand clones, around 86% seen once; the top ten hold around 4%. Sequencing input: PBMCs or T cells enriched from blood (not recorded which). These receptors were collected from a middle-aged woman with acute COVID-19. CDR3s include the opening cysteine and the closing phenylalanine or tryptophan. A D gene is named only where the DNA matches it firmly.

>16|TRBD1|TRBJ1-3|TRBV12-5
CASGLATGARGNTIYF
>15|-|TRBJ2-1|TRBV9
CASSASSIRYNEQFF
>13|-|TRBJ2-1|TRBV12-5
CASGFPGNNEQFF
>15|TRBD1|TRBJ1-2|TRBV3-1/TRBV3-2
CASSHSPGQGQGYTF
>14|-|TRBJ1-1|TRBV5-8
CASSLYHIYTEAFF
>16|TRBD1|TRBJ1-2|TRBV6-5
CASSYSGQGINYGYTF
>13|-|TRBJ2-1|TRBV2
CASSDSVYNEQFF
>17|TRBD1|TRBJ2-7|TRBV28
CASSFPPYGQGSYEQYF
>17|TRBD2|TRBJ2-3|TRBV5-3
CARSVRLAERNTDTQYF
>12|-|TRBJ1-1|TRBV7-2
CASSPWTSEAFF
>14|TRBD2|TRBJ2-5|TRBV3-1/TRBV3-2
CASSQSLAVETQYF
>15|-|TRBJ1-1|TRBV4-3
CASSQDTSLNTEAFF
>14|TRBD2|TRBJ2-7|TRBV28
CASSGLAGNYEQYF
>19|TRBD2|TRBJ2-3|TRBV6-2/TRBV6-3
CASSYNSGRLPPSSDTQYF
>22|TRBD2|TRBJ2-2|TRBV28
CASSPWDSFRLAGAPGTGELFF
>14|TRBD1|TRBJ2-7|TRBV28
CASTIQGMNYEQYF
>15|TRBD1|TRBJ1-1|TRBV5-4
CASSLAGQVGTEAFF
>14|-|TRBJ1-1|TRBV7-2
CASSLSQGRTEAFF
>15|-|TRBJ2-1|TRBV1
CTSGVVSGLNNEQFF
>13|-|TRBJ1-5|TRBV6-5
CASSRVSGQPQHF
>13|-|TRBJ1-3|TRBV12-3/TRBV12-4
CASRALSGNTIYF
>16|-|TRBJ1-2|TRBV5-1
CASSLSGTRPNYGYTF
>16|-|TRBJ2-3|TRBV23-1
CASSQSGGSGTDTQYF
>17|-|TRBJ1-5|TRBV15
CATSRDRRSDSNQPQHF
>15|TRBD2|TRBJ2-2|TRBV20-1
CSASSGGLNTGELFF
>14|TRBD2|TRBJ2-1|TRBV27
CASMASGYYNEQFF
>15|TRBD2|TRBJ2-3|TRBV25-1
CASSESGVRTDTQYF
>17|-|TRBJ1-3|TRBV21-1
CASSKRTPGQAGNTIYF
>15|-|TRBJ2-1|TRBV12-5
CASGSAVFAYNEQFF
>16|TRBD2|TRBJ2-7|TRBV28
CASMGTSGGAVWEQYF
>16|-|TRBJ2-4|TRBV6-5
CASSSEESIAKNIQYF
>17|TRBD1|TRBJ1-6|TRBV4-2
CASSQDTGTVLDSPLHF
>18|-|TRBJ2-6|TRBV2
CASSGARGKSSGANVLTF
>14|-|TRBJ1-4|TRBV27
CASRPRLGAEKLFF
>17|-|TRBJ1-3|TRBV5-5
CASSFGRGAGSGNTIYF
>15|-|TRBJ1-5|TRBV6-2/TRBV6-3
CASSGRPPGDQPQHF
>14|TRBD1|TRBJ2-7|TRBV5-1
CASTLGTGGYEQYF
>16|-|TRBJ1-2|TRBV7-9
CASSLGGRGANYGYTF
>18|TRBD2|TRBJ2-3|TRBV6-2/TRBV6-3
CASSYSPLTSGSRDTQYF
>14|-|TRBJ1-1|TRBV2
CASSDRAGNTEAFF
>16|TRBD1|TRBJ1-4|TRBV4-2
CASSQDLGTGLGKLFF
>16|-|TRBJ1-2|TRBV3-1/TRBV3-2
CASSQVDRQPYYGYTF
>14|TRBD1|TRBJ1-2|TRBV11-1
CASSLQEGAYGYTF
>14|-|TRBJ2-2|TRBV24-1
CATSPGHNTGELFF
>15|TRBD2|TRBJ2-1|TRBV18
CASSPLLAGSNEQFF
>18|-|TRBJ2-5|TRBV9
CASSVDPGVGFYSETQYF
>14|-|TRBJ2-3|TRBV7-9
CASSFFLTTDTQYF
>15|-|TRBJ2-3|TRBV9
CASSVGYFTADTQYF
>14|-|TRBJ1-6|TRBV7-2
CASSLIRGYSPLHF
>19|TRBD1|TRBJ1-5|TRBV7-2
CASSLSDRVGLFSNQPQHF
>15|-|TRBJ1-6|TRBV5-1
CASSPGGLGNSPLHF
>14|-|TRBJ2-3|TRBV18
CASSPRQATDTQYF
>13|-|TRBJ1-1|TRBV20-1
CSASQGSSTEAFF